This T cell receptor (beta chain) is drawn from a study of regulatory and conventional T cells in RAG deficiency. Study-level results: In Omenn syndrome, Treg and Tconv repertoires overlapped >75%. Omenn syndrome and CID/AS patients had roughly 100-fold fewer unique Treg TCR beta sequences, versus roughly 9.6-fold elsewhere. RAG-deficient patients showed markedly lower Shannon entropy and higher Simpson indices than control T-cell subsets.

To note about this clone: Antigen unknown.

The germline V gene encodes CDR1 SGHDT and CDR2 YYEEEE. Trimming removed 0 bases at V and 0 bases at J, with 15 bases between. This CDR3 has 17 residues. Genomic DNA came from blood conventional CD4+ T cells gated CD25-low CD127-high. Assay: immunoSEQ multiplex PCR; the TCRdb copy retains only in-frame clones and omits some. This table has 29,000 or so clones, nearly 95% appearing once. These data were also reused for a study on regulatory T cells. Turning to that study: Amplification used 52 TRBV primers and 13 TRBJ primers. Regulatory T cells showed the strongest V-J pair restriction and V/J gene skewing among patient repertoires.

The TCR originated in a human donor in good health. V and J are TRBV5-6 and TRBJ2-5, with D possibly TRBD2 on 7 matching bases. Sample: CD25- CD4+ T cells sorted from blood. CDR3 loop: CASSLVRGAGYQETQYF. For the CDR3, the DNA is TGTGCCAGCAGCTTGGTACGGGGGGCCGGTTACCAAGAGACCCAGTACTTC. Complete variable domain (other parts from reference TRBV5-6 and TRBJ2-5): DAGVTQSPTHLIKTRGQQVTLRCSPKSGHDTVSWYQQALGQGPQFIFQYYEEEERQRGNFPDRFSGHQFPNYSSELNVNALLLGDSALYLCASSLVRGAGYQETQYFGPGTRLLVL.